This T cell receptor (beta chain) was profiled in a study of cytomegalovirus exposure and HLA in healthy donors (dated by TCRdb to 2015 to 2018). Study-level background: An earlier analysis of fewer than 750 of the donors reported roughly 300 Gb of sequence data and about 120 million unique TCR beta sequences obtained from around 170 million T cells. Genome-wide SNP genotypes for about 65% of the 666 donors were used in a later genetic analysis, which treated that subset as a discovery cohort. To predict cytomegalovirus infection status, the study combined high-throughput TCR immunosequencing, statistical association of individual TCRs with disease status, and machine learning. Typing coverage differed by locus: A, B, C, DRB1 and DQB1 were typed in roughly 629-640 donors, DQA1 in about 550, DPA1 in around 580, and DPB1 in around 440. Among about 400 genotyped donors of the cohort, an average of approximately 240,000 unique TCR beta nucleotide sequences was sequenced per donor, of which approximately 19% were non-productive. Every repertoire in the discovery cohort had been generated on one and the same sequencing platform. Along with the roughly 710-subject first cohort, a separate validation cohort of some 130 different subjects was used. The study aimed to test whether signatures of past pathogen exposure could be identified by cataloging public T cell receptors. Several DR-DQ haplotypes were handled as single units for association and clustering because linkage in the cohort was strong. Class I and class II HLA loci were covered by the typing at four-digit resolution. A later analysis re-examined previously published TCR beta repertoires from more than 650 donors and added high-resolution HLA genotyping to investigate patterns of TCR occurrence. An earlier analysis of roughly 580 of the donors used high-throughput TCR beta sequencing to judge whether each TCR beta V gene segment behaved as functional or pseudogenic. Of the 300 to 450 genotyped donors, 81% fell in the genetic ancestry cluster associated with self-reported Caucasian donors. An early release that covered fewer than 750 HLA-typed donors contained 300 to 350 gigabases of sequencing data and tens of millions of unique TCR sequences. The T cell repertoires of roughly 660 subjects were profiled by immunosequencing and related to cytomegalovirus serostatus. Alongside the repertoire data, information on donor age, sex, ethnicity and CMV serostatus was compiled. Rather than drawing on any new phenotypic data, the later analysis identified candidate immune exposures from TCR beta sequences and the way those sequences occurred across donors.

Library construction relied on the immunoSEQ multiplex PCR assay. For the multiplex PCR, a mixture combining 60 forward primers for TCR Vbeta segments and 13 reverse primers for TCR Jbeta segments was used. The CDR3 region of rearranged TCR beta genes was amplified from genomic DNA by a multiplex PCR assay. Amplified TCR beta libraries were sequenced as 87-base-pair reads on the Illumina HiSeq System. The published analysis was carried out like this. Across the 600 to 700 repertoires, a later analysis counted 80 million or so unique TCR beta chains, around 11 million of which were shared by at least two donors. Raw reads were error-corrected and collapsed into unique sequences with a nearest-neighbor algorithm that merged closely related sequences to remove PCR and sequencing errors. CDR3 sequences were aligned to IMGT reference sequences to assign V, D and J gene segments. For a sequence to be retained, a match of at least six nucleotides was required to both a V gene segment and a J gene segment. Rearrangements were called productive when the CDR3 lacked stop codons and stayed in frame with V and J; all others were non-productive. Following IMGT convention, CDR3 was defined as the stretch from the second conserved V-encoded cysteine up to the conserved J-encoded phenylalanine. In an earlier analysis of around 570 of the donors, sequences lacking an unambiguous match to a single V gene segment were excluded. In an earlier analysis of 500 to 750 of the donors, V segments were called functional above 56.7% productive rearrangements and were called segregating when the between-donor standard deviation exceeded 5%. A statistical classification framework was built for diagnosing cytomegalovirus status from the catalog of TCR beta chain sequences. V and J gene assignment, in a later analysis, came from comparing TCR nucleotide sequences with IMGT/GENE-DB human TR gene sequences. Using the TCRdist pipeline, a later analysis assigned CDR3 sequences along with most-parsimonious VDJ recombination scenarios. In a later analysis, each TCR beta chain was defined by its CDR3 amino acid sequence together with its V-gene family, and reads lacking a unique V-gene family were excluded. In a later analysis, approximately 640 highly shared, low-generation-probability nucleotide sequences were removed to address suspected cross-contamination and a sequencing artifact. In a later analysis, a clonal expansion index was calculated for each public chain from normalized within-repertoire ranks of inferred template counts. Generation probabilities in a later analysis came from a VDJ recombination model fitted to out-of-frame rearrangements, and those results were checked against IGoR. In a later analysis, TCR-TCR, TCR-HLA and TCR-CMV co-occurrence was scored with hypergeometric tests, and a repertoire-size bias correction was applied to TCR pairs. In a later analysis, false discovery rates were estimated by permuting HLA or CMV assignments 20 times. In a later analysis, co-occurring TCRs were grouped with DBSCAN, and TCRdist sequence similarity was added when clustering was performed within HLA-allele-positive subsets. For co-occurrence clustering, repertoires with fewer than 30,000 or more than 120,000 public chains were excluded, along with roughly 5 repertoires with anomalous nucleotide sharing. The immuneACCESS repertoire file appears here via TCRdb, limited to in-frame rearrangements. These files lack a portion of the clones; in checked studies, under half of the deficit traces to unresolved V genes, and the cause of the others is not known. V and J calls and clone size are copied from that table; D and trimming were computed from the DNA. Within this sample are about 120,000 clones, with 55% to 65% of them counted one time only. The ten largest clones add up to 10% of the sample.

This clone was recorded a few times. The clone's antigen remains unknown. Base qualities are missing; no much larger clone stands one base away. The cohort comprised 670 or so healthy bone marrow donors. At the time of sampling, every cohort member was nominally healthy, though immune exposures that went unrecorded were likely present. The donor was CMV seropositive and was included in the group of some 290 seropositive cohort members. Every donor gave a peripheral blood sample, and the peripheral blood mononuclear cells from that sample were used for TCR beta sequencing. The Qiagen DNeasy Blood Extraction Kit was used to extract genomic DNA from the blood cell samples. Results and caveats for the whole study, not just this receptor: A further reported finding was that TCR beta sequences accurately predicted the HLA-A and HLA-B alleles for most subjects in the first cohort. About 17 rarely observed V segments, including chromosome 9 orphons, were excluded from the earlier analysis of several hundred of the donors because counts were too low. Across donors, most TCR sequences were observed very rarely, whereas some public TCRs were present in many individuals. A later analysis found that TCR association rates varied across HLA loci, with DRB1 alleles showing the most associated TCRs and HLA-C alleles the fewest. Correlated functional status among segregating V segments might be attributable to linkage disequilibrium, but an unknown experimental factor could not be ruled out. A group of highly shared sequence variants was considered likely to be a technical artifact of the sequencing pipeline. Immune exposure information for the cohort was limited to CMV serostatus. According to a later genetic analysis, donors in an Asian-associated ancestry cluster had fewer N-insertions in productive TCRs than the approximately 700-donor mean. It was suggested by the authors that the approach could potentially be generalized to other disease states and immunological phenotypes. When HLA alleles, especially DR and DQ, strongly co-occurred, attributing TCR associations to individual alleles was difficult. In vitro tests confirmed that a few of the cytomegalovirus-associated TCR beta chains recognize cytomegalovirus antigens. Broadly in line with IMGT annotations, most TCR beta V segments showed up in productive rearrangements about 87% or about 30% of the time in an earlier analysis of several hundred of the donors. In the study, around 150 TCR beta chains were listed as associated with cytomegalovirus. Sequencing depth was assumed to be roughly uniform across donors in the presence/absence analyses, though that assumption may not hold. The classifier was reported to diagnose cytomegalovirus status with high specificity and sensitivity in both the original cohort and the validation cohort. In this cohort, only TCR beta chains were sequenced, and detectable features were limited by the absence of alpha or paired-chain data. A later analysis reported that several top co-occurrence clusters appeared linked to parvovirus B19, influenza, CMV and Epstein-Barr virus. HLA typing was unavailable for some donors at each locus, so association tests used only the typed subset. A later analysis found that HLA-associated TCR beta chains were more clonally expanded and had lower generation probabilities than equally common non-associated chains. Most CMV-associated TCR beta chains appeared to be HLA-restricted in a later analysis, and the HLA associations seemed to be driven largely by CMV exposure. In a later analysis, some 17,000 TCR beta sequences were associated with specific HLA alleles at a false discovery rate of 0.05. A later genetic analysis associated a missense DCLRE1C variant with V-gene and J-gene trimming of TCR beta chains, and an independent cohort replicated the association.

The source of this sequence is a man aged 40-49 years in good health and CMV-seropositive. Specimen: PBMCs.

The nucleotides read TGTGCCAGCCTACTAGCGTTTCACACCGGGGAGCTGTTTTTT. It translates as CASLLAFHTGELFF. The V gene is TRBV6-6 and the J gene is TRBJ2-2; 7 bases in between match TRBD2. From a lookup of the germline V gene (reference sequence), CDR1 and CDR2 are MNHNY and SVGAGI. V and J are trimmed by 8 bases and 3 bases, and the gene matches miss 6 bases of the junction. The CDR3 runs 14 residues from the cysteine to the phenylalanine. The retained sequence is limited to the CDR3, 42 bases, with the frame set at the first base.